This T cell receptor beta chain was recorded in a study of shared clonotypes between healthy human individuals (TCRdb year 2020). Turning to the overall study: The cohort included a few men and a couple of women between 18 and 49 years of age. To estimate repertoire size and how much clonotype sharing occurs between individuals, the study deeply sequenced the blood TCR repertoires of roughly 5 healthy adults. For each donor, CD4 naive and CD4 memory were each given three plates, CD8 naive was given two plates, and CD8 memory was given one plate. Leukapheresis yielded between about 0.9 and 9.5 billion PBMCs per donor. Different laboratories and diverse techniques were used to prepare libraries and sequence TCR repertoires, to increase sequencing depth and limit assay-specific biases. Broad study findings and their caveats: Across four donors, around 5% of naive CD4, around 3.5% of naive CD8, 2% to 2.5% of memory CD4, and over 0.35% of memory CD8 clonotypes were shared. Sampling was limited to blood, and TCR repertoires in tissue likely differ from TCR repertoires in blood. The genetic and exposure-history diversity represented was limited by the small number of donors. Compared with non-shared clonotypes, clonotypes shared by all four sorted-subset donors had higher generation probabilities. Even with the large sequencing depth, rarefaction of the sorted-subset datasets indicated that sequencing was incomplete. Based on pairwise subsampling, the degree of clonotype sharing among donors was expected to be affected by sequencing depth. Estimated clonotype richness was generally larger for naive than for memory subsets.

Donors were healthy HIV-negative adults with no recently reported acute infections or vaccinations. Every donor was a Caucasian adult residing in Nashville, Tennessee, USA. CD4+ T cells were enriched by magnetic negative selection; naive cells were then positively selected on CD45RA, and the negative fraction formed the memory subset. Blood was obtained by leukapheresis, after which PBMCs were separated by Ficoll-Histopaque density gradient centrifugation and cryopreserved in liquid nitrogen vapor phase. Purity and quantity of every magnetically sorted T cell population were checked by analytical flow cytometry. From each sorted fraction, genomic DNA was isolated and quantified by UV absorbance on a Nanodrop 2000c. Concerning this clone: This clone's antigen is unknown. There are no base qualities to consult, and no much larger clone falls within one base.

From its cysteine to its phenylalanine, the CDR3 spans 15 amino acids. Only CDR3 DNA is held: 45 bases, read in frame from base 1. Using the deep immunoSEQ assay, multiplex PCR amplified TCR CDR3 regions from genomic DNA. Extracted genomic DNA from each cell subset was distributed evenly across all wells of several immunoSEQ 96-well plates, and each plate was treated as a replicate. Each replicate PCR for sorted subsets received around 210 ng genomic DNA, equal to roughly 30,000 T cell genomes. Purified libraries were measured with a Qubit 3.0 fluorometer, size-checked on a Bioanalyzer 2100, and measured again with the KAPA Library Quantification kit. Every immunoSEQ 96-well plate was sequenced on a dedicated single-read 150-cycle Illumina NextSeq 550 flow cell. The original pipeline was this. The immunoSEQ output contained only junctional sequences without quality scores, so filtering could not match that applied to full-length reads. To assign V/J genes and CDR3, sequences were annotated using PyIR, a Python wrapper for IgBLAST v1.9, with IMGT germline references. Reads were filtered out if the reads had weak V/J assignments (E-value above 1e-6), no CDR3, stop codons, out-of-frame junctions, or ambiguous translated residues. V3J clonotypes were defined as sequences sharing an identical inferred V gene, J gene, and CDR3 amino acid sequence. To compute the percentage overlap between repertoires, the number of shared unique clonotypes was divided by the size of the smaller repertoire. Richness of each repertoire was evaluated using RTK rarefaction, the Chao1 estimator, and Recon v2.1 estimates of unobserved clonotypes. Generation probabilities for all TCRbeta clonotypes obtained by the gDNA method from a handful of donors were computed using OLGA. Held by TCRdb, this immuneACCESS table contains in-frame sequences only and omits some clones. Under half of the omission traces to an unresolved V gene where checked; the cause of the rest is unknown. The V and J calls and clone size come from that table; D and trimming were worked out from the DNA. Here the sample has some 2 million clones; 85% to 95% occur a single time. The ten largest clones take up roughly 0.13% of the sample.

The source material was naive CD4+ T cells sorted from blood. This sample's cell subset or site label indicates: CD45RA+ positively selected. The rearranged segments are TRBV12-1 and TRBJ2-7; the D call in the table, TRBD2, was not verified against the DNA. TRBV12-1 is an annotated pseudogene. This clonotype was sampled from a man between 18 and 29 years old in good health. The DNA sequence reads TGTGCCAGCAGCTTAAATCTAGCGGGAGTTCGAGAGCAGTACTTC. Translated, it gives CASSLNLAGVREQYF.